What follows are 25 T cell receptor beta chains derived from one specimen sequenced in a study of blood T cells in healthy people across ages. With a J-beta primer mix and a sample-barcoded 5' primer, a second PCR ran about 6 to 11 cycles. TCRdb re-analysed the 5' RACE reads in MiXCR, keeping a single row per CDR3 protein. The repertoire holds around 1,100,000 distinct CDR3 sequences, with around two fifths as singletons. The specimen sequenced was blood. Source of these receptors: a man younger than 35 in good health.

This sequence joins TRBV20-1 and TRBJ2-2; 7 bases are shared with TRBD1. Germline V gene lookup returns CDR1 DFQATT and CDR2 SNEGSKA (reference sequence). The V segment lost 2 bases and the J segment 2 bases; nucleotides outside the gene matches: 8. The CDR3 totals 16 residues. This CDR3 is CSARPAGTANTGELFF. CDR3 sequence (DNA): TGCAGTGCTAGACCTGCCGGGACAGCAAACACCGGGGAGCTGTTTTTT.

This clonotype has a handful of counts. The chain recombines TRBV7-3 with TRBJ2-1; TRBD2 agrees at 8 bases. Germline CDR1 SGHTA, CDR2 FQGTGA. The CDR3 has 17 amino acids. Trimming took 7 bases from V and 3 from J; bases not matched to a gene: 14. CDR3 region: CASTLSGPAGDYNEQFF. In DNA, the CDR3 is TGTGCCAGCACCCTATCAGGTCCAGCGGGGGACTACAATGAGCAGTTCTTC.

The V and J genes are TRBV2 and TRBJ1-4; no reliable D call. Germline CDR1 is SNHLY and CDR2 is FYNNEI. V lost 6 bases and J lost 0, with 11 bases in between. The CDR3 has 15 residues. The CDR3 here is CASRDSPPTNEKLFF. CDR3 nucleotides: TGTGCCAGCAGGGATAGCCCACCAACTAATGAAAAACTGTTTTTT.

This chain links TRBV20-1 with TRBJ2-3, with D perhaps matching TRBD2 (5 bases). CDR3 length equals 15 residues. Trimming shortened V by 5 bases and J by 1 base, and 16 bases separated the two germline ends. The germline V gene has CDR1 DFQATT and CDR2 SNEGSKA (reference sequence). CDR3 coding DNA: TGCAGTGCTGGAAGGGCGGACGGGGGCACAGATACGCAGTATTTT. Translated: CSAGRADGGTDTQYF.

The V call is TRBV6-1, the J call TRBJ1-5; a weak D match, TRBD1 (5 bases). Germline CDR1 MNHNS, CDR2 SASEGT. V dropped 11 bases and J dropped 1 base, with 15 bases sitting between them. The CDR3 length is 14 residues. The CDR3 DNA is TGTGCCTGTTACCTCGGGGGAAGCAATCAGCCCCAGCATTTT. It yields the protein CACYLGGSNQPQHF.

This rearrangement joins TRBV20-1 to TRBJ2-7; D possibly corresponds to TRBD2 (5 bases). The CDR3 extends over 14 amino acids. The V end lost 0 bases, the J end lost 4 bases, and 13 bases lay between the germline ends. Germline V lookup: CDR1 DFQATT, CDR2 SNEGSKA (reference sequence). CDR3 sequence reads: CSARERATKYEQYF. CDR3 sequence (DNA): TGCAGTGCTAGAGAGCGCGCGACTAAATACGAGCAGTACTTC.

This clonotype came up a few times. The genes are TRBV20-1 and TRBJ2-5; 9 bases agree with TRBD2. The end of the DNA fits TRBJ2-7 better, so the J call may be wrong. Germline V gene lookup returns CDR1 DFQATT and CDR2 SNEGSKA (reference sequence). There are 14 residues in the CDR3. CDR3 sequence reads: CSARVGAGGNEQYF. Here the CDR3 DNA reads TGCAGTGCGAGGGTAGGAGCGGGGGGTAACGAGCAGTACTTC.

The chain links TRBV20-1 to TRBJ2-3; 9 bases are a match to TRBD2. The germline gives CDR1 DFQATT, CDR2 SNEGSKA (reference sequence). V shed 6 bases, J shed 2 bases, and the junction held 18 bases outside the gene matches. The CDR3 sequence is 18 residues long. CDR3 residues: CSADEGTAGGPFTDTQYF. The CDR3 DNA reads TGCAGTGCGGACGAGGGGACGGCGGGGGGGCCTTTCACAGATACGCAGTATTTT.

This clonotype was seen only once. The chain links TRBV20-1 to TRBJ2-7; possibly TRBD2 for D (5 bases). The DNA end favors TRBJ2-5, so the J call may be wrong. Germline V gives CDR1 DFQATT, CDR2 SNEGSKA (reference sequence). The CDR3 loop spans 12 amino acids. This CDR3 reads CSASPSHETQYF. The CDR3 nucleotides are TGCAGTGCTAGTCCTAGCCATGAGACCCAGTACTTC.

The chain uses TRBV5-1 and TRBJ2-1; D is uncertain. Between the trimmed V and J ends, which lost 0 bases and 8 bases, there was a span of 15 bases. This CDR3 comprises 15 residues. In germline, CDR1 is SGHRS, CDR2 YFSETQ. The CDR3 sequence is CASSLVGVSRDEQFF. CDR3 coding DNA: TGCGCCAGCAGCTTGGTAGGAGTAAGCCGCGATGAGCAGTTCTTC.

This clonotype was found a few times. This chain uses TRBV20-1 with TRBJ2-3, with 9 bases fitting TRBD1. Germline V gene lookup returns CDR1 DFQATT and CDR2 SNEGSKA (reference sequence). Unmatched junction bases numbered 5, after V lost 6 bases and J lost 4 bases. CDR3 length: 13 residues. The CDR3 sequence is CSAKDRGPDTQYF. DNA of the CDR3: TGCAGTGCCAAGGACAGGGGCCCAGATACGCAGTATTTT.

This chain connects TRBV6-2 or TRBV6-3 to TRBJ1-5, with D uncertain. Germline CDR1 MNHEY, CDR2 SVGEGT. Trimming pared 2 bases from V and 4 bases from J, leaving 9 bases between. CDR3 length equals 14 residues. For the CDR3, the DNA is TGTGCCAGCAGTTACCTCGGACCTAATCAGCCCCAGCATTTT. The encoded protein is CASSYLGPNQPQHF.

The V gene is TRBV11-2, the J gene TRBJ2-1; 9 bases agree with TRBD2. The length of the CDR3 is 14 residues. Germline assignment: CDR1 SGHAT and CDR2 FQNNGV. The V segment lost 6 bases and the J segment 8 bases; nucleotides outside the gene matches: 8. The CDR3: CASRQAGGIDEQFF. The CDR3 bases are TGTGCCAGCAGGCAAGCGGGGGGAATCGATGAGCAGTTCTTC.

Many counts were recorded for this clonotype. The chain combines TRBV29-1 with TRBJ2-7, with TRBD2 matching over 7 bases. The CDR3 is 13 amino acids. J gave up 0 bases and V 5 bases, and 4 bases lay outside the gene matches. Germline values: CDR1 SQVTM, CDR2 ANQGSEA. For the CDR3, the DNA is TGCAGCGTTTTAGCGGGTGACTCCTACGAGCAGTACTTC. It codes for CSVLAGDSYEQYF.

This chain uses TRBV7-2 with TRBJ2-4; 8 bases map to TRBD1. The J call is uncertain, as TRBJ2-7 better fits the DNA end. Germline CDR1 is SGHTA and CDR2 is FQGNSA. The CDR3 runs 15 residues. The CDR3: CASSVSTGTGLEQYF. The DNA for the CDR3 is TGTGCCAGCAGTGTCTCCACCGGGACAGGACTCGAGCAGTACTTC.

This clonotype was observed once. The chain employs TRBV5-5 and TRBJ2-7, with 7 bases matching TRBD1. Germline trimming cut 1 base from V and 5 bases from J; bases unmatched to any gene: 3. Germline CDR1 reads SGHKS; CDR2 reads YYEKEE (reference sequence). The CDR3 totals 13 residues. The CDR3 is CASSLKDRDEQYF. CDR3 in DNA: TGTGCCAGCAGCTTGAAAGACAGGGACGAGCAGTACTTC.

Only one count was recorded for this clonotype. The CDR3 DNA is TGCGCCAGCAGCCAAGATATGCTAGAAGGGTCAGATACGCAGTATTTT. This sequence encodes CASSQDMLEGSDTQYF. The gene calls are TRBV4-3 and TRBJ2-3; D is undetermined. Trimming removed 0 bases from V and 4 bases from J, with 14 bases in between. The germline CDR1 and CDR2 sequences are LGHNA and YSLEER. CDR3 length: 16 amino acids.

The rearrangement links TRBV28 to TRBJ2-1; TRBD2 might be the D (6 bases). The tail of the sequence fits TRBJ2-7 better, so the J call may be wrong. The germline gives CDR1 MDHEN, CDR2 SYDVKM. CDR3 length: 16 residues. The DNA of the CDR3 is TGTGCCAGCAGTTTCCGTGGGACTTACGGGGCTAATGAGCAGTACTTC. Translation: CASSFRGTYGANEQYF.

This clonotype has a handful of counts. The genes are TRBV30 and TRBJ2-3; D ambiguous. The CDR3 is 11 residues long. V lost 4 bases to trimming and J lost 5 bases, with 7 bases between them. Germline lookup yields CDR1 GTSNPN and CDR2 SVGIG (reference sequence). CDR3 sequence (DNA): TGTGCCTGGACCCCAATAGATACGCAGTATTTT. Its protein product is CAWTPIDTQYF.

There are a few counts of this clonotype. The V gene is TRBV11-2, the J gene TRBJ2-5, with a weak D call TRBD1 (5 bases). The CDR3 loop spans 14 amino acids. Trimming took off 3 bases at V and 2 bases at J, with 10 bases between the two ends. Germline CDR1 SGHAT, CDR2 FQNNGV. Here the CDR3 reads CASSFPTEQETQYF. The CDR3, as DNA: TGTGCCAGCAGCTTCCCGACAGAGCAAGAGACCCAGTACTTC.

For the CDR3, the DNA is TGTGCCAGCAGCGCCACTGGGGGGCTTGAGCAGCCCCAGCATTTT. It codes for CASSATGGLEQPQHF. The chain combines TRBV7-9 with TRBJ1-5; D is possibly TRBD1 (6 bases). V lost 5 bases and J 7 bases, leaving 18 bases between the germline ends. The CDR3 is made up of 15 amino acids. Germline values: CDR1 SEHNR, CDR2 FQNEAQ (reference sequence).

The chain employs TRBV28 and TRBJ2-7, with D possibly called TRBD1 or TRBD2 (5 bases each). The V end lost 1 base, the J end lost 5 bases, and 15 bases lay between the germline ends. Germline V gene sequence: CDR1 MDHEN, CDR2 SYDVKM. The CDR3 extends over 15 amino acids. The CDR3 nucleotides read TGTGCCAGCAGTTTATCCCTGGGACCGCCCCACGAGCAGTACTTC. Amino acid sequence: CASSLSLGPPHEQYF.

This chain uses TRBV4-3 with TRBJ2-7, with TRBD1 as a possible D gene (6 bases). The V end was cut by 0 bases, the J end by 2 bases, with 8 bases between. The CDR3 has 14 residues. The germline V gene has CDR1 LGHNA and CDR2 YSLEER. CDR3 sequence reads: CASSQDGTPYEQYF. For the CDR3, the DNA is TGCGCCAGCAGCCAAGACGGGACACCCTACGAGCAGTACTTC.

Ten or more counts support this clonotype. The V call is TRBV7-2, the J call TRBJ2-5; weak D call: TRBD1 (6 bases). Germline loops: CDR1 SGHTA, CDR2 FQGNSA. The CDR3 consists of 14 residues. Trimming cost V 4 bases and J 2 bases, with 11 bases left between them. CDR3 bases: TGTGCCAGCAGCTCGCGGACAGCTCAAGAGACCCAGTACTTC. Residues: CASSSRTAQETQYF. Based on the CDR3 plus reference TRBV7-2 and TRBJ2-5, the full variable domain is GAGVSQSPSNKVTEKGKDVELRCDPISGHTALYWYRQSLGQGLEFLIYFQGNSAPDKSGLPSDRFSAERTGGSVSTLTIQRTQQEDSAVYLCASSSRTAQETQYFGPGTRLLVL.

The chain uses TRBV20-1 and TRBJ1-1; TRBD1 is a possible D gene (6 bases). The CDR3 spans 14 residues. The germline V gene encodes CDR1 DFQATT and CDR2 SNEGSKA (reference sequence). Trimming pared 1 base from V and 3 bases from J, leaving 12 bases between. CDR3 sequence reads: CSARGEGGDTEAFF. The CDR3, as DNA: TGCAGTGCTAGAGGGGAAGGGGGGGACACTGAAGCTTTCTTT.